Each of the 11 T cell receptor beta chains below was sequenced from the same sample in a study of blood T cells in healthy people across ages. A second roughly 7 to 11 cycle PCR used barcoded and J-beta primers. One entry per CDR3 protein, called by TCRdb with MiXCR from the 5' RACE reads. The sample holds 450,000 to 600,000 distinct CDR3 sequences; 25% to 35% are singletons and the top ten take 3% to 4%. This sample also belongs to another study, concerning T cells of mothers and their children.

The sample comprised blood. Receptor source: a boy between 2 and 15 years old in good health.

V gene TRBV10-3 combines with J gene TRBJ1-2; D is unresolved. V lost 4 bases to trimming and J lost 8 bases, with 17 bases between them. CDR1 is ENHRY and CDR2 is SYGVKD in the germline V gene. The CDR3 has 14 amino acids. The chain's CDR3 is CAISGWQAPGGYTF. Here the CDR3 DNA reads TGTGCCATCAGTGGTTGGCAGGCCCCAGGCGGCTACACCTTC.

This chain joins TRBV4-1 and TRBJ2-7, with 7 bases matching TRBD1. V trimming: 1 base; J trimming: 0 bases; junction bases outside the gene matches: 3. Germline V gene sequence: CDR1 MGHRA, CDR2 YSYEKL. The CDR3 extends over 15 amino acids. The CDR3 DNA reads TGCGCCAGCAGCCAAGGACAGGGAAGCTCCTACGAGCAGTACTTC. Protein product: CASSQGQGSSYEQYF.

V gene TRBV5-1 combines with J gene TRBJ2-6; no clear D gene. This CDR3 is built from 14 residues. Germline V gene lookup returns CDR1 SGHRS and CDR2 YFSETQ. Trimming took off 6 bases at V and 1 base at J, with 8 bases between the two ends. The CDR3 protein is CASIDISGANVLTF. CDR3 sequence (DNA): TGCGCCAGCATAGACATTTCTGGGGCCAACGTCCTGACTTTC.

This clonotype showed up just a few times. V and J are TRBV7-9 and TRBJ2-2; D might be TRBD1 (6 bases). The CDR3 extends over 15 amino acids. V was clipped by 4 bases and J by 2 bases, with 11 bases between them. Germline V gives CDR1 SEHNR, CDR2 FQNEAQ (reference sequence). The CDR3 coding sequence is TGTGCCAGCAGCTGGGCAGGGGAAAACACCGGGGAGCTGTTTTTT. Amino acids: CASSWAGENTGELFF.

The chain recombines TRBV4-3 with TRBJ2-2; TRBD2 matches 7 bases. Looked up from germline, CDR1 is LGHNA and CDR2 is YSLEER. This CDR3 is built from 16 residues. V dropped 1 base and J dropped 8; count of bases not matched to a gene: 10. The chain's CDR3 is CASSQGAGALYGELFF. The CDR3 DNA follows: TGCGCCAGCAGCCAAGGGGCGGGAGCCCTGTATGGGGAGCTGTTTTTT.

The DNA for the CDR3 is TGTGCCAGCAGCTTAAGGGGTAGCGGGTTGAACACCGGGGAGCTGTTTTTT. As protein: CASSLRGSGLNTGELFF. The chain employs TRBV11-2 and TRBJ2-2, with 7 bases aligning to TRBD2. The V gene end was trimmed by 2 bases and the J gene end by 1 base; junction bases not matched to a gene: 7. Germline loops: CDR1 SGHAT, CDR2 FQNNGV. The CDR3 runs to 17 residues.

V is TRBV9 and J is TRBJ2-2; the match to TRBD1 covers 8 bases. From germline, CDR1 is SGDLS and CDR2 YYNGEE. V trimming: 2 bases; J trimming: 1 base; junction bases outside the gene matches: 10. CDR3 length equals 18 residues. CDR3 region: CASSVLPRGQGNTGELFF. The CDR3 DNA is TGTGCCAGCAGCGTTCTCCCCAGGGGGCAGGGGAACACCGGGGAGCTGTTTTTT.

The chain employs TRBV12-3 or TRBV12-4 and TRBJ2-5; 9 bases fit TRBD2. The end of the DNA is better explained by TRBJ2-1, so the J call may be wrong. The CDR3 loop spans 15 amino acids. This CDR3 reads CASSFAGGQYNEQFF. The DNA of the CDR3 is TGTGCCAGCAGTTTTGCGGGGGGGCAGTACAATGAGCAGTTCTTC.

V gene TRBV7-2 combines with J gene TRBJ2-1; TRBD2 aligns across 9 bases. Trimming took 5 bases from V and 15 from J; bases not matched to a gene: 8. The CDR3 has 12 amino acids. Per the germline V gene, CDR1 is SGHTA and CDR2 is FQGNSA. The CDR3 DNA reads as TGTGCCAGCAGCCCTCAGCGGGGGGCAGGGTTCTTC. The encoded protein is CASSPQRGAGFF. The full variable domain, its missing parts supplied by reference TRBV7-2 and TRBJ2-1, is GAGVSQSPSNKVTEKGKDVELRCDPISGHTALYWYRQSLGQGLEFLIYFQGNSAPDKSGLPSDRFSAERTGGSVSTLTIQRTQQEDSAVYLCASSPQRGAGFFGPGTRLTVL.

This clonotype has only one observation. The CDR3 region has the DNA TGTGCCAGCAGTCTGAAGGGACAGCCAAGCTCTGGAAACACCATATATTTT. The encoded protein is CASSLKGQPSSGNTIYF. The chain has TRBV14 and TRBJ1-3, with TRBD1 matching 7 bases. This CDR3 is 17 amino acids long. V shed 6 bases and J 0 bases; nucleotides not matched to a gene: 11. Germline V gives CDR1 SGHDN, CDR2 FVKESK.

The chain recombines TRBV12-3 or TRBV12-4 with TRBJ1-1; D may be TRBD1 (6 bases). The CDR3 runs to 16 residues. Trimming cost V 7 bases and J 3 bases, with 21 bases left between them. The CDR3 region has the DNA TGTGCCAGCACCCCCGCTGCGGCAGGGGTTGACACTGAAGCTTTCTTT. It yields the protein CASTPAAAGVDTEAFF.